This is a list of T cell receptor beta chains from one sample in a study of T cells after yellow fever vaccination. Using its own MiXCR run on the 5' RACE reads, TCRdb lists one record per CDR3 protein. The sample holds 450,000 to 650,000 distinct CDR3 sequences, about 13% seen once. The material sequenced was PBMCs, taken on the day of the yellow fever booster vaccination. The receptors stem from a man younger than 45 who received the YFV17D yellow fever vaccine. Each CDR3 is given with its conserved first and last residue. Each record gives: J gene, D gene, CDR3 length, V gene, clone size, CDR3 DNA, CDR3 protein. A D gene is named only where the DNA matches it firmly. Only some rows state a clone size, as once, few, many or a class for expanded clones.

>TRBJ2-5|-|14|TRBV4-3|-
TGCGCCAGCAGCCAAGGCGGCCGTAAAGAGACCCAGTACTTC
CASSQGGRKETQYF
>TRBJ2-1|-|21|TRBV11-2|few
TGTGCCAGCAGCACGCCCTCCGAAGGGAATAGGAGGGATCGCTCCTACAATGAGCAGTTCTTC
CASSTPSEGNRRDRSYNEQFF
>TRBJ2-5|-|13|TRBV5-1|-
TGCGCCAGCAGCCGGACAGAAGTGGAGACCCAGTACTTC
CASSRTEVETQYF
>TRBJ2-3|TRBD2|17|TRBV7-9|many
TGTGCCAGCAGCTTCTGGGCTAGCGGGAGTGGGTCAGATACGCAGTATTTT
CASSFWASGSGSDTQYF
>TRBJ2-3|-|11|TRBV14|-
TGTGCCAGCAGCCAAGACCATACTCAGTATTTT
CASSQDHTQYF
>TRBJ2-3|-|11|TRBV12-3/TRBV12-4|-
TGTGCCAGCAGTTTGGTCGGTACGCAGTATTTT
CASSLVGTQYF
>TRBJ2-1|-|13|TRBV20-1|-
TGCAGTGCTAGAGAAGTAGGGTTCAATGAGCAGTTCTTC
CSAREVGFNEQFF
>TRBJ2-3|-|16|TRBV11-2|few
TGTGCCAGCAGACAAGCCTCACCCTTAAGCACAGATACGCAGTATTTT
CASRQASPLSTDTQYF
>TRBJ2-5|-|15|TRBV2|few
TGTGCCAGCAGAGACCGGGCCGCCGGGGTTGCGGCCCAGTACTTC
CASRDRAAGVAAQYF
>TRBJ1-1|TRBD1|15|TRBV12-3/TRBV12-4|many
TGTGCCAGCAGTTCTGTTTGGGACAGGGAAACCGAAGCTTTCTTT
CASSSVWDRETEAFF
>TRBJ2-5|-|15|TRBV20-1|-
TGCAGTGCTAGAGATCTCGGGGTTCCGCAAGAGACCCAGTACTTC
CSARDLGVPQETQYF
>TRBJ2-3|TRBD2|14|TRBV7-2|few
TGTGCCAGCAGCTTATCTCCTAGCGGGGATACGCAGTATTTT
CASSLSPSGDTQYF
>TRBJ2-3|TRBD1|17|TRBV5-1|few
TGCGCCAGCAGCTTGAGGCTGCGGACAGGAAGCACAGATACGCAGTATTTT
CASSLRLRTGSTDTQYF
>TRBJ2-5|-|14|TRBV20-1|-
TGCAGTGCTAGGCTCGGGGGAGGCCAAGAGACCCAGTACTTC
CSARLGGGQETQYF
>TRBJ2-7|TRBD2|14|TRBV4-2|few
TGTGCCAGCAGCCAATTGGGACTAGTGGCCGAGCAGTACTTC
CASSQLGLVAEQYF
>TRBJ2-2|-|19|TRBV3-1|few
TGTGCCAGCAGCCAACGGGGGAAAAGCCTTCGGGGGAACGGCGGGGAGCTGTTTTTT
CASSQRGKSLRGNGGELFF
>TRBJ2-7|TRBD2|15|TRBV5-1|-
TGCGCCAGCCGAGCCTTCAGCGGGGAATCCTACGAGCAGTACTTC
CASRAFSGESYEQYF
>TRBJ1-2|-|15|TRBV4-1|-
TGCGCCAGCAGCCCGGCTGAGGGATTTAACTATGGCTACACCTTC
CASSPAEGFNYGYTF
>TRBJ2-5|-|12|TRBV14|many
TGTGCCAGCAGCCAAGTGGGAGAGACCCAGTACTTC
CASSQVGETQYF
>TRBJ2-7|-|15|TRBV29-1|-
TGCAGCGTTGTTAGTATCTTGGGGAAGCTCTACGAGCAGTACTTC
CSVVSILGKLYEQYF
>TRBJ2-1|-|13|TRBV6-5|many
TGTGCCAGCAGTTACGGGCTGCACAATGAGCAGTTCTTC
CASSYGLHNEQFF
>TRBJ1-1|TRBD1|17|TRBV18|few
TGTGCCAGCTCACCAAATAAACAGGGGGTAGCCGGCACTGAAGCTTTCTTT
CASSPNKQGVAGTEAFF